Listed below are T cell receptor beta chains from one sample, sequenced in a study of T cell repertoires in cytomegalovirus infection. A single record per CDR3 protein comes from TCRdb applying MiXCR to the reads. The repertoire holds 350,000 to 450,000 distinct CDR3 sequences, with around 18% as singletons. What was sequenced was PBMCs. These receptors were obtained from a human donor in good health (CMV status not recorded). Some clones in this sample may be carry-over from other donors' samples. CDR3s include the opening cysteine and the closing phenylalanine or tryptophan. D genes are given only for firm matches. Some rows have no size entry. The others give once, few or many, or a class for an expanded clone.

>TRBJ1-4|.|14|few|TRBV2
CASSAQGVREKLFF
TGTGCCAGCAGTGCACAGGGAGTCCGTGAAAAACTGTTTTTT
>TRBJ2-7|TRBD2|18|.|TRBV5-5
CASSLSRLARAGGYEQYF
TGTGCCAGCAGCTTGTCCAGATTGGCGCGAGCGGGAGGGTACGAGCAGTACTTC
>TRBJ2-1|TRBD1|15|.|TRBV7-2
CASSVQGISYNEQFF
TGTGCCAGCAGCGTACAGGGGATCTCCTACAATGAGCAGTTCTTC
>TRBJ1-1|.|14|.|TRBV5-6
CASSSLGQNTEAFF
TGTGCCAGCAGCTCTCTCGGCCAGAACACTGAAGCTTTCTTT
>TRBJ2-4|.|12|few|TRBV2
CASVGPGDIQYF
TGTGCCAGCGTAGGGCCCGGGGACATTCAGTACTTC
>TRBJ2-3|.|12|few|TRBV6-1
CASRMNPGTQYF
TGTGCCAGCCGTATGAATCCAGGGACGCAGTATTTT
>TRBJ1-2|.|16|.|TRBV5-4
CASSRTTGVKDYGYTF
TGTGCCAGCAGCCGGACCACAGGAGTTAAGGACTATGGCTACACCTTC
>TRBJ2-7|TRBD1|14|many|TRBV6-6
CASSAGQGVYEQYF
TGTGCCAGCAGTGCGGGACAGGGGGTATACGAGCAGTACTTC
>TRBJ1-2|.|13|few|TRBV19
CASSIGRGDGYTF
TGTGCCAGTAGTATTGGCAGGGGAGATGGCTACACCTTC
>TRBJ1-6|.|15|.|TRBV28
CASSFALTGGSPLHF
TGTGCCAGCAGTTTCGCCCTAACTGGAGGCTCACCCCTCCACTTT
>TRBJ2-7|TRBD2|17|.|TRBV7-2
CASSYRLAGGSSYEQYF
TGTGCCAGCAGCTATCGACTAGCGGGAGGGTCCTCCTACGAGCAGTACTTC
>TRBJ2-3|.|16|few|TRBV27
CASKALDASGTDTQYF
TGTGCCAGCAAGGCGTTGGACGCATCTGGCACAGATACGCAGTATTTT
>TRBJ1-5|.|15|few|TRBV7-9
CASSPTTVQNQPQHF
TGTGCCAGCAGCCCGACGACAGTCCAGAATCAGCCCCAGCATTTT
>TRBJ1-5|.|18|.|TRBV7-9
CASSLSPSLTASNQPQHF
TGTGCCAGCAGCTTATCTCCCAGCCTCACGGCTAGCAATCAGCCCCAGCATTTT
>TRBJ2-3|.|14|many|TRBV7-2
CASSDSISTDTQYF
TGTGCCAGCAGTGACAGTATTAGCACAGATACGCAGTATTTT
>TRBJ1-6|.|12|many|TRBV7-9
CASGTSNSPLHF
TGTGCCAGCGGGACGTCTAATTCACCCCTCCACTTT
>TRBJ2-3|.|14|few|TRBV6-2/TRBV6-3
CASSYPDLTDTQYF
TGTGCCAGCAGTTACCCGGACTTGACAGATACGCAGTATTTT
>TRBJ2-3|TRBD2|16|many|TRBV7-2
CASSLAGTRHTDTQYF
TGTGCCAGCAGCTTAGCCGGGACTAGACACACAGATACGCAGTATTTT
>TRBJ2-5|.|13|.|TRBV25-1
CASRWTAAETQYF
TGTGCCAGCAGATGGACGGCGGCCGAGACCCAGTACTTC
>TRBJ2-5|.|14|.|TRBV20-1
CSAHRRASQETQYF
TGCAGTGCTCACCGGAGGGCGTCCCAAGAGACCCAGTACTTC
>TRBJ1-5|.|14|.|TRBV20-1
CSAQRGNDNQPQHF
TGCAGTGCTCAGCGAGGGAACGACAATCAGCCCCAGCATTTT
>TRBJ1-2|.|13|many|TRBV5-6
CASSFRPAYGYTF
TGTGCCAGCAGCTTTCGGCCAGCCTATGGCTACACCTTC
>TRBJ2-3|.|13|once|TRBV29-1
CSFRRGSTDTQYF
TGCAGCTTCCGGAGGGGTAGCACAGATACGCAGTATTTT
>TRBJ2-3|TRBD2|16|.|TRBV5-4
CASSFASGPEGDTQYF
TGTGCCAGCAGTTTTGCTAGCGGGCCAGAGGGAGATACGCAGTATTTT
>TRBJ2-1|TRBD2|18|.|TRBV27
CASSSRPPRGEGYNEQFF
TGTGCCAGCAGTTCAAGGCCCCCCCGGGGGGAGGGTTACAATGAGCAGTTCTTC
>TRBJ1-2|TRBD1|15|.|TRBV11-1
CASSPTGQFPHGYTF
TGTGCCAGCAGCCCAACGGGACAGTTCCCCCATGGCTACACCTTC
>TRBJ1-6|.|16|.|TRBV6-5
CARSYSGSPANSPLHF
TGTGCCCGCAGTTACAGTGGCAGTCCAGCTAATTCACCCCTCCACTTT
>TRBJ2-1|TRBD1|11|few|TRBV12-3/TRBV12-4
CASNRGNEQFF
TGTGCCAGCAACAGGGGGAATGAGCAGTTCTTC
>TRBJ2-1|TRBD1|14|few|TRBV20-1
CSARRTGGSDEQFF
TGCAGTGCTAGAAGGACAGGGGGTAGCGATGAGCAGTTCTTC
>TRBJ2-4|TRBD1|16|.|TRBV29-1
CSARQGGSLGRNIQYF
TGCAGCGCCAGACAGGGGGGTTCCTTGGGGAGGAACATTCAGTACTTC
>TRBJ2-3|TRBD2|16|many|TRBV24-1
CATSEGTSGLTDTQYF
TGTGCCACCAGTGAAGGGACTAGCGGACTCACAGATACGCAGTATTTT
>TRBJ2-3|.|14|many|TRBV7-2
CASSLEGSLDTQYF
TGTGCCAGCAGCTTAGAAGGGAGCCTGGATACGCAGTATTTT
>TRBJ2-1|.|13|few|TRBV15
CATLVGERAEQFF
TGTGCCACCCTGGTGGGGGAAAGGGCCGAGCAGTTCTTC
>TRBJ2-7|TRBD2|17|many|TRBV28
CASSPGTSGGYQYEQYF
TGTGCCAGCAGTCCCGGGACTAGCGGGGGTTATCAATACGAGCAGTACTTC
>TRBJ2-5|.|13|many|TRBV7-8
CASSLVRQSTQYF
TGTGCCAGCAGCCTTGTTAGACAATCGACCCAGTACTTC
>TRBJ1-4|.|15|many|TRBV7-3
CASSPGGATNEKLFF
TGTGCCAGCAGCCCCGGGGGGGCCACTAATGAAAAACTGTTTTTT
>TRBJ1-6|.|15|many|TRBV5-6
CASSLRPTYNSPLHF
TGTGCCAGCAGCTTGAGGCCCACCTATAATTCACCCCTCCACTTT
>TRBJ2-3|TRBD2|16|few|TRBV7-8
CASSLASGGILDTQYF
TGTGCCAGCAGCTTAGCGAGCGGGGGAATATTAGATACGCAGTATTTT
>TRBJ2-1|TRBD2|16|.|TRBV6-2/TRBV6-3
CASSYPGTSSYNEQFF
TGTGCCAGCAGTTACCCTGGGACTAGCTCCTACAATGAGCAGTTCTTC
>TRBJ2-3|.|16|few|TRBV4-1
CASSLEVRRYTDTQYF
TGCGCCAGCAGCCTAGAGGTGCGACGCTACACAGATACGCAGTATTTT
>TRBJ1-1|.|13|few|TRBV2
CASDLDQNTEAFF
TGTGCCAGCGATCTGGATCAGAACACTGAAGCTTTCTTT
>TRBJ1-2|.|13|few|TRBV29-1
CSVGTGTDYGYTF
TGCAGCGTTGGAACTGGGACGGACTATGGCTACACCTTC
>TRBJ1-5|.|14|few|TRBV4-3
CASSQDLPEGPQHF
TGCGCCAGCAGCCAAGATTTACCAGAAGGGCCCCAGCATTTT
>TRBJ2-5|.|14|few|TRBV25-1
CASSEQGGKETQYF
TGTGCCAGCAGTGAACAGGGGGGGAAAGAGACCCAGTACTTC
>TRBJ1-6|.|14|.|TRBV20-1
CSAAKDTLLASLHF
TGCAGTGCTGCGAAGGACACTCTTTTAGCTTCCCTCCACTTT
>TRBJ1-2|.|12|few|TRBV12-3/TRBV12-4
CASSLGYSGYTF
TGTGCCAGCAGTTTAGGGTATAGTGGCTACACCTTC
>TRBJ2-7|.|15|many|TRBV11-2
CASSLDPGVVYEQYF
TGTGCCAGCAGCTTAGATCCGGGAGTGGTGTACGAGCAGTACTTC
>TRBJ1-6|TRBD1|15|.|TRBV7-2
CASSRDRDRDSPLHF
TGTGCCAGCAGCCGGGACAGGGATCGGGATTCACCCCTCCACTTT
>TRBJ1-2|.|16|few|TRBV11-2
CASSRRQLEWAYGYTF
TGTGCCAGCAGCCGACGACAATTAGAGTGGGCCTATGGCTACACCTTC
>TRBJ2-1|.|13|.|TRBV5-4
CASSPPLTNEQFF
TGTGCCAGCAGCCCGCCCCTTACCAATGAGCAGTTCTTC
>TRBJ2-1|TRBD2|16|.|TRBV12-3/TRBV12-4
CASSFGGGRIDNEQFF
TGTGCCAGCAGTTTTGGGGGCGGGAGGATCGACAATGAGCAGTTCTTC